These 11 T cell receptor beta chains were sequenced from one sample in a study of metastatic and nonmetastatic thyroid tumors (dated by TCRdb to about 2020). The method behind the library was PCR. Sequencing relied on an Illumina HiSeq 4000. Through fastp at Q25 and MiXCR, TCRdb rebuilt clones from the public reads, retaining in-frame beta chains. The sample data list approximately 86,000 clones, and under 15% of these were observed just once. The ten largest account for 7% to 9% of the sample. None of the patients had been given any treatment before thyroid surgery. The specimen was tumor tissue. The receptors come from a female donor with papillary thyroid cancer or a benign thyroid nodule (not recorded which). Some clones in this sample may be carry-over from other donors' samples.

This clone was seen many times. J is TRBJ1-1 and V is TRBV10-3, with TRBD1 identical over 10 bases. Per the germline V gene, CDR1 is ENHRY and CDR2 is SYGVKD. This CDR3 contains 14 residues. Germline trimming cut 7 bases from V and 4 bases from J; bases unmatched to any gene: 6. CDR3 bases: TGTGCCATCACCCCGGACAGGGGGATCACTGAAGCTTTCTTT. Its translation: CAITPDRGITEAFF.

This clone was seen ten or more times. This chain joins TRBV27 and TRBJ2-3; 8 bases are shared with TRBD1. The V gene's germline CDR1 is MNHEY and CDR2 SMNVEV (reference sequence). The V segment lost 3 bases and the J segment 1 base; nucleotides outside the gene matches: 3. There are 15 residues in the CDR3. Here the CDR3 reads CASSFLGQGTDTQYF. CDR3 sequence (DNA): TGTGCCAGCAGTTTTCTGGGACAGGGCACAGATACGCAGTATTTT.

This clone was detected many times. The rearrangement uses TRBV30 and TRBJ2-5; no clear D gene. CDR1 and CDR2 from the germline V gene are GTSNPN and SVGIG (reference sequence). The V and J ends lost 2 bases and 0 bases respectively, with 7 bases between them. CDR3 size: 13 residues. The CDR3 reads CAWSKGNQETQYF. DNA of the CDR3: TGTGCCTGGAGTAAAGGCAACCAAGAGACCCAGTACTTC.

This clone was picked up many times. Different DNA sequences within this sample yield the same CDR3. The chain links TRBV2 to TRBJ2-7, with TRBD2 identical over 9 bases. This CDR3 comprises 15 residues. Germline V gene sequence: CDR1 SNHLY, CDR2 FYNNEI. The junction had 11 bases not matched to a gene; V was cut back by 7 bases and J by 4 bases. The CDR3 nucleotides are TGTGCCAGCATCCCGGGTAGCGGGAGTAGGTACGAGCAGTACTTC. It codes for CASIPGSGSRYEQYF. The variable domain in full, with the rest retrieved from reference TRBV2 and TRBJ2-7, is EPEVTQTPSHQVTQMGQEVILRCVPISNHLYFYWYRQILGQKVEFLVSFYNNEISEKSEIFDDQFSVERPDGSNFTLKIRSTKLEDSAMYFCASIPGSGSRYEQYFGPGTRLTVT.

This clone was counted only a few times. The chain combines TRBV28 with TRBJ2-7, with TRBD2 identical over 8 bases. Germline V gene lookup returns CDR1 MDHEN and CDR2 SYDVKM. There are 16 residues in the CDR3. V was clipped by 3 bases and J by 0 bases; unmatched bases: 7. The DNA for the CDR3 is TGTGCCAGCAGTTTTCGCGGGCTAGCGGGCTCCTACGAGCAGTACTTC. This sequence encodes CASSFRGLAGSYEQYF.

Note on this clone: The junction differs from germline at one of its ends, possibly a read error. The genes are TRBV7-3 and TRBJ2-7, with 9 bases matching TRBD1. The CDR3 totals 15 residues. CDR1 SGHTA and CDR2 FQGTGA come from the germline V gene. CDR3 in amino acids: CASSLGRTGDYEQYF. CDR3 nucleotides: TGTGCCAGCAGCTTAGGGCGGACAGGGGACTACGAGCAGTATTTC. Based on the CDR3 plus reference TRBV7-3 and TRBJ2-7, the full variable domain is GAGVSQTPSNKVTEKGKYVELRCDPISGHTALYWYRQSLGQGPEFLIYFQGTGAADDSGLPNDRFFAVRPEGSVSTLKIQRTERGDSAVYLCASSLGRTGDYEQYFGPGTRLTVT.

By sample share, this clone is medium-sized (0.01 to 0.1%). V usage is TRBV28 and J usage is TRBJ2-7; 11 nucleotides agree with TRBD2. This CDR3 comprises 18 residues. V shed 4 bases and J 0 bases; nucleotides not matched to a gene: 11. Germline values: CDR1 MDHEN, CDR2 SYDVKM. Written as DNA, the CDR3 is TGTGCCAGCAGTTCAACCAAACTAACTAGCGGGAGCTCCTACGAGCAGTACTTC. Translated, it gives CASSSTKLTSGSSYEQYF.

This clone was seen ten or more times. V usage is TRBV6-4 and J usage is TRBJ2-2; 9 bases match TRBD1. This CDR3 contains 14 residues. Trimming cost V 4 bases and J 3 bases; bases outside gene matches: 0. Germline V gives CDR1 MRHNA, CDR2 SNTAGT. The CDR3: CASSGTGDTGELFF. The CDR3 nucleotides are TGTGCCAGCAGTGGGACAGGGGACACCGGGGAGCTGTTTTTT.

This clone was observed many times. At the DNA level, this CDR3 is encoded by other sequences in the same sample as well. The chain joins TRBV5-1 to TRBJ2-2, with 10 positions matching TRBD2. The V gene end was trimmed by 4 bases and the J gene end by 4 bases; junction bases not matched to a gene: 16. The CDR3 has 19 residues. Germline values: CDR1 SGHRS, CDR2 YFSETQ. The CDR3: CASSPRGLARSLVTGELFF. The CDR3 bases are TGCGCCAGCAGCCCTAGGGGACTAGCGAGATCCCTAGTCACCGGGGAGCTGTTTTTT. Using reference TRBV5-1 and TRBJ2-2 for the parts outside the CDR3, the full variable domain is KAGVTQTPRYLIKTRGQQVTLSCSPISGHRSVSWYQQTPGQGLQFLFEYFSETQRNKGNFPGRFSGRQFSNSRSEMNVSTLELGDSALYLCASSPRGLARSLVTGELFFGEGSRLTVL.

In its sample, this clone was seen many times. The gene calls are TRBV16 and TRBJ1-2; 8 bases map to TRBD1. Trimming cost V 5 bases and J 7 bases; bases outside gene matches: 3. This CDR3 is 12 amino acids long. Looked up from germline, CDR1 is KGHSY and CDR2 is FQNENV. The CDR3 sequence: CASSKTGAGYTF. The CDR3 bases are TGTGCCAGCAGCAAGACAGGGGCTGGCTACACCTTC.

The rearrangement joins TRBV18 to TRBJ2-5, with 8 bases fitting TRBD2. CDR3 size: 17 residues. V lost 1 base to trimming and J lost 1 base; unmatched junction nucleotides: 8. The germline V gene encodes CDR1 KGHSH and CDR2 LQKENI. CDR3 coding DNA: TGTGCCAGCTCACCACTCCCCGCGGGAGGCCTCCAAGAGACCCAGTACTTC. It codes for CASSPLPAGGLQETQYF.